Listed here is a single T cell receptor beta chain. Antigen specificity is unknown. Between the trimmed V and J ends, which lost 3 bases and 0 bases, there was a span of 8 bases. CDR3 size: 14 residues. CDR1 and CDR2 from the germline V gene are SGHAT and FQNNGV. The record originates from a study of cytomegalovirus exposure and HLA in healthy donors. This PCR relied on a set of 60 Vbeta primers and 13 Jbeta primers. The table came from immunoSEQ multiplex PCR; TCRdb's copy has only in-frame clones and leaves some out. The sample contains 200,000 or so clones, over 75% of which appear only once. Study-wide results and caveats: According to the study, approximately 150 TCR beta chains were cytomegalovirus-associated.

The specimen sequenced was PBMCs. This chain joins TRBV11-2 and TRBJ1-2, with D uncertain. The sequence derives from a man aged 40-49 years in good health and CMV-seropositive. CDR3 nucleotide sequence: TGTGCCAGCAGCTTGGTAGGAGCTAACTATGGCTACACCTTC. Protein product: CASSLVGANYGYTF.